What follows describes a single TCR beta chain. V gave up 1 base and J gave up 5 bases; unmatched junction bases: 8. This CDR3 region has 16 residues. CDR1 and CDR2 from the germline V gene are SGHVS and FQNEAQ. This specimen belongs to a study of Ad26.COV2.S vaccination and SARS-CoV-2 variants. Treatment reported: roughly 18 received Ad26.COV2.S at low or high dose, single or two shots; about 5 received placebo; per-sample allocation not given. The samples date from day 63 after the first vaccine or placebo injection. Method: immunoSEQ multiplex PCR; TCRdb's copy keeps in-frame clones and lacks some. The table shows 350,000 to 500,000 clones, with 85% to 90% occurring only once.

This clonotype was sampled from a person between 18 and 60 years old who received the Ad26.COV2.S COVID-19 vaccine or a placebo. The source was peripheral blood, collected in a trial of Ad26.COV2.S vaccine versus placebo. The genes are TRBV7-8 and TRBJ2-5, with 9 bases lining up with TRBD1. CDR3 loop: CASSLGGTGHRETQYF. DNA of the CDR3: TGTGCCAGCAGCTTAGGGGGGACAGGGCATCGGGAGACCCAGTACTTC.